This T cell receptor (beta chain) originates from a study of T cells in localized non-small cell lung cancer. Study-wide points: Elevated circulating T cell density in blood was associated with longer overall survival. Adjacent uninvolved lung had the highest clonality, suggesting focused antigen responses.

Comment on this clone: Its antigen is unidentified.

Data came from immunoSEQ multiplex PCR; TCRdb stores just in-frame clones and leaves some out. The sample carries around 140,000 clones, approximately 88% recorded once. The sequence derives from a female donor older than 55 with stage I lung adenocarcinoma. Sequencing used peripheral blood, obtained before any cancer treatment.

This CDR3 reads CASSETGDEQFF. As DNA, the CDR3 is TGTGCCAGCAGTGAGACGGGGGATGAGCAGTTCTTC. The rearrangement joins TRBV11-3 to TRBJ2-1, with D perhaps matching TRBD2 (6 bases). The CDR3 consists of 12 residues. Germline V gene data show CDR1 as SGHNT and CDR2 as YENEEA. V was clipped by 6 bases and J by 8 bases, with 11 bases between them.